The clone carrying this T cell receptor beta chain is judged large (0.1 to 1%). This sample was included in a study of T cell repertoires in aging, cancer and after chemotherapy. Germline V gene data show CDR1 as SGHVS and CDR2 as FNYEAQ. The CDR3 loop spans 14 amino acids. With V trimmed by 5 bases and J by 9 bases, 4 bases remained unmatched. Amplification of TCR beta used genomic DNA extracted from peripheral blood. Multiplex touch-down PCR with TRB-A/B primers amplified rearranged V-D-J TRB sequences. From the multiplex PCR reads, TCRdb called clonotypes with MiXCR, one entry per CDR3 protein. In the table there are approximately 2,100 distinct CDR3 sequences, about 25% of which are singletons.

Sequencing was done on a sample of blood. The receptor comes from a human donor with a solid tumor. The genes are TRBV7-6 and TRBJ2-2, with 12 bases that match TRBD2. The DNA for the CDR3 is TGTGCCAGCAGCCCTGGACTAGCGGGAAGGGAGCTGTTTTTT. Protein sequence: CASSPGLAGRELFF.